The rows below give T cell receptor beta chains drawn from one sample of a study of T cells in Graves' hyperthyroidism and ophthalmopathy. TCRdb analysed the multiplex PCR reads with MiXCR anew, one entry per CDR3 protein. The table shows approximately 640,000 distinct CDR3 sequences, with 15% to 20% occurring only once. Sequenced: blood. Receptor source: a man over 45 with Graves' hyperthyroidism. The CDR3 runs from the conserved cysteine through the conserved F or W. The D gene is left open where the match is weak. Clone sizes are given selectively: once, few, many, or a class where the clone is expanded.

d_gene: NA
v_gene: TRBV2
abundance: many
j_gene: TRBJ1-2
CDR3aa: CASRGPPTGINYGYTF
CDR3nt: TGTGCCAGCAGGGGACCCCCGACAGGAATCAACTATGGCTACACCTTC

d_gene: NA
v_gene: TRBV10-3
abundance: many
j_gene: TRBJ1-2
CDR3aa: CAISEEGGDDYGYTF
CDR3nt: TGTGCCATCAGTGAAGAGGGGGGCGATGACTATGGCTACACCTTC

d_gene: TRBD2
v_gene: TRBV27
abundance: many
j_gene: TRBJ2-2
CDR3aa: CASSWTGGGRTGELFF
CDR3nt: TGTGCCAGCAGTTGGACTGGGGGGGGTCGAACCGGGGAGCTGTTTTTT

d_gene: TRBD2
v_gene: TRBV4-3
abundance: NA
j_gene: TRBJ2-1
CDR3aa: CASSRARSGAGEQFF
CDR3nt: TGCGCCAGCAGCCGCGCCCGAAGCGGGGCGGGTGAGCAGTTCTTC

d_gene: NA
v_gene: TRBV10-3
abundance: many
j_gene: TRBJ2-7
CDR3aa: CATSQVESYEQYF
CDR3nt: TGTGCCACCTCCCAGGTTGAGTCCTACGAGCAGTACTTC

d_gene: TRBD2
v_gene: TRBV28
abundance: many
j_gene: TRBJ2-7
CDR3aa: CASNPSGIYEQYF
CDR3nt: TGTGCCAGCAACCCAAGCGGGATCTACGAGCAGTACTTC

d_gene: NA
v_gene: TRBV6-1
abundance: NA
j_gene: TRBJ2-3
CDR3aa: CASRVRASSTDTQYF
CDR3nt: TGTGCCAGCAGGGTGCGGGCCTCAAGCACAGATACGCAGTATTTT

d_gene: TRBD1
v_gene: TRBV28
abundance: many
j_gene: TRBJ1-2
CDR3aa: CASSQTGGDGYTF
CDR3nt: TGTGCCAGCAGCCAGACAGGGGGCGATGGCTACACCTTC

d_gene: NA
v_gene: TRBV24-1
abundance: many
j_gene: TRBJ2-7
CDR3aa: CATSEGPTYEQYF
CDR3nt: TGTGCCACCAGTGAAGGACCTACCTACGAGCAGTACTTC

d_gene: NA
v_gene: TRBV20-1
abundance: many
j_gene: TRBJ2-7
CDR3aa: CSARDTGGIYEQYF
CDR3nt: TGCAGTGCTAGAGATACTGGGGGGATCTACGAGCAGTACTTC

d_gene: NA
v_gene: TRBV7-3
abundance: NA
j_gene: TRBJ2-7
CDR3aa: CASSSREQPEQYF
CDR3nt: TGTGCCAGCAGCTCCAGGGAACAGCCCGAGCAGTACTTC

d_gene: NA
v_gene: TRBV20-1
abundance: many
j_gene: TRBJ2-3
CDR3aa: CSATPRVTQYF
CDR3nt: TGCAGTGCTACTCCCAGGGTTACGCAGTATTTT

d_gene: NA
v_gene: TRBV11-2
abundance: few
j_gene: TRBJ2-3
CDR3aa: CASSLFGRHKQYF
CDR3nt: TGTGCCAGCAGCTTATTTGGACGGCACAAGCAGTATTTT

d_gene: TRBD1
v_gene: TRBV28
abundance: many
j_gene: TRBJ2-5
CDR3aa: CASSPAGQARIETQYF
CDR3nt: TGTGCCAGCAGTCCAGCAGGACAGGCTCGGATAGAGACCCAGTACTTC

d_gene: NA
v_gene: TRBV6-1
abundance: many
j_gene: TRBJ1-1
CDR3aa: CASWRNTEAFF
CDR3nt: TGTGCCAGCTGGCGTAACACTGAAGCTTTCTTT

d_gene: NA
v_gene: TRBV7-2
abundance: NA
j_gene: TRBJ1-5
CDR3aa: CASTQRGGGGNQPQHF
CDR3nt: TGTGCCAGCACCCAACGTGGGGGGGGTGGCAATCAGCCCCAGCATTTT

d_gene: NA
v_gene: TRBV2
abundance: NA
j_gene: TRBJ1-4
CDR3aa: CASRGTGATNEKLFF
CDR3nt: TGTGCCAGCAGGGGCACAGGAGCAACTAATGAAAAACTGTTTTTT

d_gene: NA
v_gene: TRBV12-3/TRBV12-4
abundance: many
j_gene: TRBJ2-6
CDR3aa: CASSPTMSSANVLTF
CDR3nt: TGTGCCAGCAGTCCTACTATGTCCTCGGCCAACGTCCTGACTTTC

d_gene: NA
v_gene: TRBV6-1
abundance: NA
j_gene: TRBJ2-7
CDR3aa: CGCSRPGKSYEQYF
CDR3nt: TGTGGGTGCTCGAGGCCAGGTAAATCCTACGAGCAGTACTTC

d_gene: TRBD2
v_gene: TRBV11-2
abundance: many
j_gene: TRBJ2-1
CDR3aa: CASSTWTSDYNEQFF
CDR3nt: TGTGCCAGCAGCACGTGGACTAGCGACTACAATGAGCAGTTCTTC

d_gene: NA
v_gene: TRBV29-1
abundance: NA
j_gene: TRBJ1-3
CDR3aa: CSVEGPAENTIYF
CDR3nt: TGCAGCGTTGAAGGACCCGCAGAAAACACCATATATTTT

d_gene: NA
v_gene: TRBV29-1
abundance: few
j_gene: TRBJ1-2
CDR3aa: CSVVERGFYGYTF
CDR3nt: TGCAGCGTTGTTGAACGGGGGTTCTATGGCTACACCTTC